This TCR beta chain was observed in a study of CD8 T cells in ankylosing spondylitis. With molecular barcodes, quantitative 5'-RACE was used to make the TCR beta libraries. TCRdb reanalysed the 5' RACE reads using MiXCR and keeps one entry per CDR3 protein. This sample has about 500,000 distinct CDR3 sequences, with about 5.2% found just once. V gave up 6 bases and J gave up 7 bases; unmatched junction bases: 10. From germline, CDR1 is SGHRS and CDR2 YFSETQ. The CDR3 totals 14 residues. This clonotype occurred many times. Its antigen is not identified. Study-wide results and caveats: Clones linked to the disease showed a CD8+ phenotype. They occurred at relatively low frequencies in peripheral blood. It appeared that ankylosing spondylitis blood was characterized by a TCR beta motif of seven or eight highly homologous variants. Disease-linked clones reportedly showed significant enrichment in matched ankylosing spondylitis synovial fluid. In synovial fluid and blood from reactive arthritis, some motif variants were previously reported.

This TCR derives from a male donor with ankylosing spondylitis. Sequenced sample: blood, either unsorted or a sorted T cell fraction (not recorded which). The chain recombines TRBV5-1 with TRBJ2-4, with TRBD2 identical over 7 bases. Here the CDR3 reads CASKGLGEGNIQYF. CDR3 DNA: TGCGCCAGCAAAGGACTAGGAGAGGGGAACATTCAGTACTTC.